Listed below are T cell receptor beta chains from one sample, sequenced in a study of blood T cells in healthy people across ages. In TCRdb, the 5' RACE reads were re-called with MiXCR into one record per CDR3 protein. Of approximately 1,000,000 distinct CDR3 sequences listed, about two fifths are singletons. The sequencing input was blood. These TCRs come from a man between 18 and 29 years old in good health. Each CDR3 is given without its conserved first and last residue. Only part of the rows carry a size: once, few, many, or a class if the clone is expanded.

CDR3 length,V gene,J gene,clone size,CDR3 protein
12,TRBV12-3/TRBV12-4,NA,NA,ASSSTLRAREQY
11,TRBV30,TRBJ2-4,NA,AWRTGGVNIQY
11,TRBV29-1,TRBJ2-1,NA,SVQGADYNEQF
12,TRBV7-9,TRBJ1-4,few,ASSLRAEDEKLF
15,TRBV11-2,TRBJ2-6,NA,ASSLVQANSGANVLT
11,TRBV5-8,TRBJ1-2,few,ASSLQQGMRYT
11,TRBV7-2,TRBJ2-5,once,ASSPSPVETQY
11,TRBV10-3,TRBJ2-7,few,AISAHRGNEQY
11,TRBV6-1,TRBJ2-5,NA,ASRVRGQETQY
9,TRBV25-1,NA,NA,ASSVPETQY
12,TRBV4-3,TRBJ1-2,NA,ASSAGDALYGYT
11,TRBV7-9,TRBJ1-2,NA,ASSGDRVYGYT
14,TRBV6-5,TRBJ1-1,NA,ASGPRENRVNTEAF
12,TRBV7-2,TRBJ1-6,NA,ASSGSTYNSPLH
9,TRBV6-2/TRBV6-3,TRBJ2-5,NA,ASSWTETQY
11,TRBV29-1,TRBJ1-1,few,SVEADRNTEAF
13,TRBV12-3/TRBV12-4,TRBJ1-2,NA,ASSLDWQGNYGYT
12,TRBV6-2/TRBV6-3,TRBJ1-2,NA,ASSYSWRTYGYT
12,TRBV10-3,TRBJ1-2,NA,AISESGVYYGYT
12,TRBV14,TRBJ2-7,few,ASSRGLLSYEQY
13,TRBV12-3/TRBV12-4,TRBJ2-7,few,ASSDTGGRTYEQY
11,TRBV12-3/TRBV12-4,TRBJ2-2,NA,ASSFLGDRELF
12,TRBV20-1,TRBJ1-1,NA,SARLGGGNTEAF
13,TRBV12-3/TRBV12-4,TRBJ2-2,NA,ASSPWQGDTGELF
10,TRBV29-1,TRBJ1-1,NA,SARDWGTEAF
12,TRBV20-1,TRBJ2-1,few,SARQGGRYNEQF
13,TRBV6-6,TRBJ2-2,NA,ASSLEQGVAGELF
13,TRBV6-1,TRBJ1-2,NA,ASSAPPGTNYGYT
11,TRBV30,TRBJ2-2,NA,AWRPQAAGELF
11,TRBV29-1,TRBJ1-1,NA,SARNQGNTEAF
9,TRBV29-1,TRBJ1-4,once,SAAVSSWLF
13,TRBV29-1,TRBJ2-1,NA,SAVTGSGAYNEQF
13,TRBV12-3/TRBV12-4,TRBJ2-4,NA,ASSNRGGAKNIQY
17,TRBV4-2,TRBJ2-1,NA,ASSQASAGTSGRSSEQF
14,TRBV20-1,TRBJ2-4,NA,SARRRGGSSKNIQY
11,TRBV29-1,TRBJ1-5,NA,SVGDRSHQPQH
13,TRBV6-5,TRBJ2-7,NA,ASSCSDRGIYEQY
12,TRBV6-1,TRBJ1-4,NA,ASSDNGSLEKLF
12,TRBV12-3/TRBV12-4,TRBJ2-3,NA,ASGAGQGLDTQY
13,TRBV7-9,TRBJ2-5,once,ASAAMDRAYNEQY
15,TRBV12-3/TRBV12-4,TRBJ2-2,NA,ASSLRRDTSNTGELF
12,TRBV21-1,TRBJ2-3,NA,AKSGTGSGDTQY
12,TRBV4-3,TRBJ2-7,NA,ASSQDHVTYEQY
12,TRBV27,TRBJ2-1,NA,ASGLIGAGNEQF
8,TRBV29-1,TRBJ2-3,NA,SATRDTQY
14,TRBV29-1,TRBJ2-1,many,SVDPQTGGSYNEQF
13,TRBV5-1,TRBJ1-1,many,ASSPLGGKNTEAF
13,TRBV10-3,TRBJ2-1,NA,AIRAVAGGYNEQF
13,TRBV7-2,TRBJ2-5,once,ASSFRRGLGETQY
13,TRBV5-6,TRBJ1-2,NA,ASSFRVLLNYGYT
13,TRBV7-9,TRBJ1-2,once,ANSEGQGSNYGYT
12,TRBV7-9,TRBJ2-3,many,ASSLGGTTDTQY
12,TRBV9,TRBJ1-1,few,ASSVAPENTEAF
14,TRBV12-3/TRBV12-4,TRBJ2-3,many,ASRPSGASSTDTQY
14,TRBV6-2/TRBV6-3,TRBJ1-2,few,ASSYYTRGEPYGYT
12,TRBV6-2/TRBV6-3,TRBJ1-2,once,ASLTPGLDYGYT
13,TRBV20-1,TRBJ1-1,NA,SAKTGGPRNAEAF
11,TRBV29-1,TRBJ1-2,few,SVEELANYGYT